This TCR beta chain was obtained from a study of shared clonotypes between healthy human individuals. Study-wide findings and caveats: It was observed that approximately 5% of naive CD4 clonotypes were shared across a handful of donors. The authors sampled blood alone, and tissue repertoires likely differ.

This CDR3 spans 13 amino acids. Germline V gene data show CDR1 as SGHTA and CDR2 as FQGTGA. V dropped 5 bases and J dropped 6 bases, with 12 bases sitting between them. Naive CD8 populations comprised CD45RO-negative cells positively selected for CCR7, excluding terminally differentiated effector memory CD45RA+ cells. Deep was the level used in running the assay. The authors loaded 150 to 250 ng DNA, some 32,000 T cell genomes, into sorted-subset replicate PCRs. Method: immunoSEQ multiplex PCR; TCRdb's copy keeps in-frame clones and lacks some. The sample lists under 850,000 clones, about 91% occurring once. Notes on this clone: Its target is unknown.

The rearrangement joins TRBV7-3 to TRBJ2-3, with unresolved D. The sample comprised naive CD8+ T cells sorted from blood. This clonotype was obtained from a man between 25 and 39 years old in good health. This chain's CDR3 is CASSTSTGDTQYF. The CDR3 bases are TGTGCCAGCAGCACTTCAACCGGGGATACGCAGTATTTT.